The clone carrying this T cell receptor (beta chain) is hyperexpanded in the sample. Per the study methods: Counts of nucleated cells, estimated from reference gene primer amplification, were obtained. Clones were read by immunoSEQ multiplex PCR, and TCRdb kept only the in-frame ones, dropping some. V and J calls and clone size come straight from that table; D and trimming were deduced from the DNA. The sample lists over 55,000 clones, over 65% occurring once. This sample was taken from a study of blood T cell repertoires in COVID-19. Study context: Donors in the United States, Italy and Spain gave samples during acute or convalescent COVID-19. In each case, the material was cDNA or gDNA derived from T cells, B-cell-depleted T cells, or PBMCs.

Germline CDR1 SGDLS, CDR2 YYNGEE. The CDR3 is made up of 13 amino acids. V lost 0 bases to trimming and J lost 3 bases, with 6 bases between them. The V call is TRBV9, the J call TRBJ1-1; D gene unclear. Source material: peripheral blood. The sequence derives from a woman between 65 and 79 years old with acute or convalescent COVID-19. CDR3 residues: CASSVGQDTEAFF. As DNA, the CDR3 is TGTGCCAGCAGCGTAGGGCAGGACACTGAAGCTTTCTTT.